The next 6 T cell receptor beta chains were all read from a single sample in a study of T-cell reconstitution after alpha-beta-depleted transplantation in children. The library targeted TCRbeta and was prepared with unique molecular identifiers. TCRdb itself ran the PCR reads through MiXCR, one entry per CDR3 protein. The table has approximately 98,000 distinct CDR3 sequences, 6.4% seen once. The sequenced sample was PBMCs, mostly from graft donor cells, obtained 360 days after TCRalphabeta/CD19-depleted stem cell transplant. Every receptor here comes from a male patient between 2 and 10 years old who had a stem cell transplant for acute lymphoblastic leukemia, so the T cells may come from the graft donor.

This clonotype has ten or more counts. The chain has TRBV27 and TRBJ2-7, with 9 nucleotides matching TRBD2. Germline V gene lookup returns CDR1 MNHEY and CDR2 SMNVEV (reference sequence). The CDR3 is made up of 15 amino acids. With 4 bases clipped from V and 6 bases from J, the junction kept 10 bases outside the gene matches. The CDR3, as DNA: TGTGCCAGCAGTTCCCTCGGGACTAGCATCGGCGAGCAGTACTTC. Translation gives CASSSLGTSIGEQYF.

This clonotype was seen at least ten times. The chain recombines TRBV4-1 with TRBJ2-5; a weak D match, TRBD2 (5 bases). V was trimmed by 4 bases and J by 6 bases, leaving 12 bases between them. Germline V gene sequence: CDR1 MGHRA, CDR2 YSYEKL. The CDR3 runs 13 residues. The CDR3 region has the DNA TGCGCCAGCAGCCTCAGAGGGTTGCAGACCCAGTACTTC. This sequence encodes CASSLRGLQTQYF.

The CDR3 here is CASSYTWGATDTQYF. The DNA for the CDR3 is TGTGCCAGCAGTTACACTTGGGGGGCCACAGATACGCAGTATTTT. This chain uses TRBV6-5 with TRBJ2-3, with D tentatively TRBD1 or TRBD2 (6 bases each). With 2 bases removed from V and 2 bases from J, the gap between germline ends came to 11 bases. The CDR3 sequence is 15 residues long. CDR1 and CDR2 (germline): MNHEY, SVGAGI.

There are many counts of this clonotype. The chain employs TRBV7-2 and TRBJ2-7, with 7 bases matching TRBD2. CDR1 is SGHTA, CDR2 FQGNSA, per germline. The CDR3 has 14 amino acids. Unmatched junction bases numbered 3, after V lost 3 bases and J lost 1 base. CDR3 sequence (DNA): TGTGCCAGCAGCTTGGCGGGGGTTTCCTACGAGCAGTACTTC. Amino acid sequence: CASSLAGVSYEQYF.

This clonotype has only a few counts. The chain couples TRBV5-6 to TRBJ1-5; 7 bases are shared with TRBD1. The CDR3 spans 16 residues. Looked up from germline, CDR1 is SGHDT and CDR2 is YYEEEE. Germline trimming cut 4 bases from V and 6 bases from J; bases unmatched to any gene: 13. In nucleotides, the CDR3 is TGTGCCAGCAGCGAAAGGGGGCAGGGGAGTGCTCAGCCCCAGCATTTT. It specifies CASSERGQGSAQPQHF.

This clonotype has just one count. A much bigger clone sits one base away, suggesting this may be a read error. The chain combines TRBV25-1 with TRBJ2-1; D possibly corresponds to TRBD2 (5 bases). V was trimmed by 4 bases and J by 7 bases, leaving 14 bases between them. CDR1 is MGHDK, CDR2 SYGVNS, per germline. This CDR3 is 14 amino acids long. CDR3 nucleotide sequence: TGTGCCAGCAGTGGGGAGAGGGTTTTGAATGAGCAGTTCTTC. As protein: CASSGERVLNEQFF. Full variable domain (rest looked up from reference TRBV25-1 and TRBJ2-1): EADIYQTPRYLVIGTGKKITLECSQTMGHDKMYWYQQDPGMELHLIHYSYGVNSTEKGDLSSESTVSRIRTEHFPLTLESARPSHTSQYLCASSGERVLNEQFFGPGTRLTVL.